One sample yielded the 2 T cell receptor beta chains listed below, sequenced in a study of shared clonotypes between healthy human individuals (dated by TCRdb to about 2020). Receptors were amplified or captured by the immunoSEQ multiplex PCR assay. TCRdb carries this immuneACCESS record with in-frame sequences only. Its versions omit some clonotypes, under half of them owing to an unresolved V gene in the studies checked, with the rest unexplained. The sample yields some 1,600,000 clones; nearly 99% were counted once. The ten largest clones take up less than 0.55% of the sample. Sequenced: naive CD4+ T cells sorted from blood. The cell subset or site label, read with the paper, signifies: CD45RA+ positively selected. Receptors were obtained from a man younger than 40 in good health.

The chain couples TRBV18 to TRBJ2-2; TRBD1 matches 9 bases. V dropped 1 base and J dropped 6; count of bases not matched to a gene: 6. The CDR3 is 16 amino acids. Germline V CDR1 and CDR2: KGHSH, LQKENI. Here the CDR3 DNA reads TGTGCCAGCTCACCACAACAGGGGGCGTTCGCCGGGGAGCTGTTTTTT. Its translation is CASSPQQGAFAGELFF.

The chain couples TRBV10-1 to TRBJ2-7; D is unclear. The CDR3 is 13 residues long. Germline CDR1 reads WNHNN; CDR2 reads SYGVQD (reference sequence). Trimming cost V 1 base and J 1 base, with 5 bases left between them. The chain's CDR3 is CASSEYQSYEQYF. The CDR3 DNA follows: TGCGCCAGCAGTGAGTATCAGTCCTACGAGCAGTACTTC.